The present T cell receptor (beta chain) was sequenced within a study of T cells after yellow fever vaccination. About the study: CD3, CD45RA, CCR7 and CD95 defined the sorted EM, EMRA, CM and Tscm memory subsets. When fractions had low cell numbers, they were prepared with SMART-Seq v4 Ultra Low Input.

Study-wide findings and caveats: Sequencing of sorted memory subsets on day 0 failed to detect almost all vaccine-responding clonotypes. Reappearance after the booster was seen for most primary-vaccination clones, at 95% to 98% CD4 and 70% to 90% CD8.

This clonotype has a count of ten or more. This CDR3 contains 16 residues. CDR1 is MDHEN, CDR2 SYDVKM, per germline. The V and J ends lost 6 bases and 0 bases, in that order; junction bases with no gene match: 5. Each CDR3 protein is one row after TCRdb ran MiXCR on the 5' RACE reads. In the table there are around 30,000 distinct CDR3 sequences, roughly a tenth of which are singletons. This specimen was PBMCs, either bulk or a sorted T-cell subset (CD4+, CD8+, memory, or dextramer-sorted; not recorded which), taken roughly 15 days after the first yellow fever vaccination. The J gene is TRBJ2-3, the V gene TRBV28; 11 bases agree with TRBD2. The clonotype was recovered from a man younger than 35 who received the YFV17D yellow fever vaccine. CDR3 residues: CASSDPSGGSTDTQYF. CDR3 DNA sequence: TGTGCCAGCAGCGATCCTAGCGGGGGGAGCACAGATACGCAGTATTTT.